This T cell receptor beta chain was obtained from a study of naive and memory T cell subsets. This clonotype was detected only a few times. Its antigen is undetermined. An equimolar mix of two oligonucleotides served as the beta constant-region primer for TRBC1 and TRBC2. Ligated cDNA was amplified by four rounds of PCR with nested alpha and beta constant-region primers and SP2. Using its own MiXCR run on the UMI-ligation and nested PCR reads, TCRdb lists one record per CDR3 protein. The table records about 150,000 distinct CDR3 sequences, roughly 22% of them present only once. The CDR3 length is 15 residues. With 6 bases removed from V and 10 bases from J, the gap between germline ends came to 19 bases. Germline values: CDR1 MNHEY, CDR2 SMNVEV (reference sequence). Alpha and beta libraries were amplified separately from the second PCR onward. Overall study results and limits: A few larger clonotypes appeared in naive repertoires, especially CD8, possibly memory cells re-expressing CD45RA. Clonotypes here are unpaired alpha or beta chain sequences. Naive and memory repertoire findings lacked a ground truth for validation.

The rearrangement links TRBV27 to TRBJ1-6; perhaps TRBD1 as D (5 bases). The clonotype comes from a human donor in good health. Sample: naive CD4+ T cells from blood. CDR3: CASSQTGLISSPLHF. In DNA form, the CDR3 reads TGTGCCAGCAGCCAAACGGGGCTGATAAGCTCACCCCTCCACTTT.